This T cell receptor beta chain was sequenced for a study of T cells after yellow fever vaccination (dated by TCRdb to about 2019). A note on the overall study: The SMART-Seq v4 Ultra Low Input RNA kit was used to prepare libraries from fractions with low cell numbers. Bulk TCR alpha and beta repertoires were sequenced longitudinally to track T-cell clones before and after primary and booster YFV17D yellow fever vaccination. The cohort comprised two healthy male donors, one aged 18 to 29 and one aged 30 to 40 years. Blood was collected at multiple timepoints before and after primary and secondary immunization, and bulk PBMC replicates and cell subsets were isolated.

The sample's treatment or condition label is to be understood as: live attenuated yellow fever vaccine strain. At each blood-draw timepoint, two biological replicates of bulk PBMCs were collected. PBMCs were isolated from peripheral blood using a standard Ficoll-Paque protocol. TriZol was used to extract RNA from bulk PBMCs, from CD4 and CD8 fractions, and from dextramer-positive and dextramer-negative fractions. CDR1 is given as LGHDT and CDR2 as YNNKEL, both from the germline V gene (reference sequence). From the cysteine up to the phenylalanine, the CDR3 has a length of 16 residues. Just the 48-base CDR3 DNA is kept, in frame starting at base 1. V has 3 bases trimmed and J has 7 bases trimmed; junction bases matching no gene number 11. Synthesis of TCR cDNA relied on 5'RACE template switching, a step that introduced a universal primer site along with unique molecular identifiers. cDNA synthesis was primed from both the TCR alpha and TCR beta constant segments. Library amplification used two PCR steps, and the second PCR step added sample barcodes and sequencing adapters. Libraries were sequenced on Illumina HiSeq 2500 (2x100 bp) or NovaSeq (2x150 bp). The paper's data handling went like this. MIGEC was used to demultiplex reads and collapse the reads into UMI consensus sequences, and MiXCR was used for V(D)J alignment. Vaccine-responding clonotypes were defined with edgeR using replicate PBMC samples, requiring FDR below 0.01 and a log2 fold change above 5 up to day 15. Each bulk clonotype received a CD4 or CD8 identity based on whether the sequenced CD4 or CD8 repertoire contained that clonotype at higher abundance. The public reads were reprocessed in TCRdb via fastp at Q25 and MiXCR, keeping in-frame beta chains. Every entry covers one CDR3 protein and lists the most common genes and DNA from its rows. TCRdb, rather than the study authors, made the V and J calls. This sample holds approximately 550,000 distinct CDR3 sequences; around an eighth were observed only once. The ten largest clones take up over 12% of the sample.

Concerning this clonotype itself: No antigen is known for it. Nothing much larger sits one base from this clone, and base qualities are not available.

General study outcomes and caveats: Only a couple of donors were included in the study, so the extent to which the findings can be generalized is limited. A small fraction of clonotypes appeared in both the CD4 and CD8 compartments, likely as a result of convergent recombination. The secondary T-cell response was weaker than the primary response but faster, peaking on day 5 instead of day 15. Most clones expanded after primary vaccination were re-detected after the booster (about 96% of CD4 and around 88% of CD8), suggesting broad memory maintenance. Because abundant contaminating clonotypes from the bulk population could be contained in FACS-sorted repertoires, computational filtering was required.

This specimen consisted of PBMCs, obtained on the day of the yellow fever booster vaccination. In this chain, TRBV3-1 is recombined with TRBJ1-4; TRBD1 agrees with 7 junctional bases. The origin of this receptor is a man aged 30 to 45 who received the YFV17D yellow fever vaccine. The CDR3 region reads CASSHAPGTAFEKLFF. The DNA sequence reads TGTGCCAGCAGCCATGCCCCCGGGACAGCCTTTGAAAAACTGTTTTTT.